This T cell receptor (beta chain) was observed in a study of OX40 agonist ivuxolimab in advanced cancers. As for the study in general: Those treated in dose escalation had hepatocellular carcinoma, melanoma, renal cell cancer or head and neck cancer. Of the patients, three showed partial responses, one with hepatocellular carcinoma and two with cutaneous melanoma.

This clone was counted a single time. Here immunoSEQ multiplex PCR was the method, and the copy in TCRdb shows in-frame clones only, minus some. The sample records nearly 55,000 clones, 75% to 90% being singletons. Collection of blood occurred at baseline, at cycle 4 day 1, and at cycle 7 day 1. V shed 5 bases and J shed 3 bases, with 11 bases lying between them. The germline CDR1 and CDR2 sequences are SGHRS and YFSETQ. This CDR3 is built from 13 residues. The chain recombines TRBV5-1 with TRBJ1-2; weak D call: TRBD1 (5 bases). The input for sequencing was CD4+ or CD8+ T cells sorted from blood, taken in a trial of the OX40 agonist ivuxolimab. The sequence derives from an adult with an advanced solid tumor such as melanoma, head and neck, liver or kidney cancer. The CDR3: CASRLQVDYGYTF. The DNA of the CDR3 is TGCGCCAGCAGACTACAGGTAGACTATGGCTACACCTTC.